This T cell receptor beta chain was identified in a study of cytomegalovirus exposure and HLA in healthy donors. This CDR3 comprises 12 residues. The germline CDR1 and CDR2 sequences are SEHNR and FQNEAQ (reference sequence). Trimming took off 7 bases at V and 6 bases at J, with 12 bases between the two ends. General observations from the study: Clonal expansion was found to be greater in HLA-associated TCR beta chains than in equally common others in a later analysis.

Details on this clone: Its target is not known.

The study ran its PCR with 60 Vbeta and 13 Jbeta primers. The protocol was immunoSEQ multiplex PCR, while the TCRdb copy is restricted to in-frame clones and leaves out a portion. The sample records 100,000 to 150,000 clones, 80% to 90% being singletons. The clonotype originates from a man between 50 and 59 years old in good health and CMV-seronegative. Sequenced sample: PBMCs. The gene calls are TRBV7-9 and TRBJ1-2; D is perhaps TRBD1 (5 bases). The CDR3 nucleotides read TGTGCCAGCACTAGTGGAGGGGATGGCTACACCTTC. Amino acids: CASTSGGDGYTF.